The entry below gives a single TCR beta chain sequence along with its context. Data came from immunoSEQ multiplex PCR; TCRdb stores just in-frame clones and leaves some out. The sample contains roughly 67,000 clones, 80% to 90% of which appear only once. The sample originates from a study of OX40 agonist ivuxolimab in advanced cancers. Study-level information: Dose-escalation patients' cancers were hepatocellular carcinoma, melanoma, renal cell or head and neck cancer.

CDR1 and CDR2 (germline): SGHVS, FQNEAQ. Trimming cost V 5 bases and J 5 bases, with 6 bases left between them. This CDR3 contains 12 residues. The material was CD4+ or CD8+ T cells sorted from blood, obtained in a trial of the OX40 agonist ivuxolimab. The sequence derives from an adult with an advanced solid tumor such as melanoma, head and neck, liver or kidney cancer. The chain couples TRBV7-8 to TRBJ2-2; no clear D gene. The CDR3 sequence is CASSRFTGELFF. CDR3 sequence (DNA): TGTGCCAGCAGCCGCTTTACCGGGGAGCTGTTTTTT.